This TCR beta chain was obtained from a study of T-cell reconstitution after alpha-beta-depleted transplantation in children. As it was prepared, the TCRbeta library received unique molecular identifiers. TCRdb used MiXCR to reprocess the PCR reads, holding one entry per CDR3 protein. The table has some 530,000 distinct CDR3 sequences, about 12% seen once. Germline V gene lookup returns CDR1 DFQATT and CDR2 SNEGSKA (reference sequence). This CDR3 has 14 amino acids. J lost 7 bases, V lost 6 bases, and 7 bases had no gene match. The source material was PBMCs from the stem cell graft donor, sampled from the stem cell graft. This chain uses TRBV20-1 with TRBJ2-2; 11 nucleotides match TRBD1. This receptor was identified in a human donor who donated a stem cell graft to a child with combined immunodeficiency. CDR3 protein: CSAPGQGAGGELFF. The CDR3 nucleotides read TGCAGTGCCCCCGGACAGGGGGCAGGCGGGGAGCTGTTTTTT.